This T cell receptor (beta chain) was documented in a study of cytomegalovirus exposure and HLA in healthy donors. Turning to the study itself: Across around 400 genotyped donors, 81% landed in the Caucasian-associated ancestry cluster. Findings and limits, study-wide: Researchers reported that three CMV-associated chains were confirmed in vitro as CMV antigen-specific. At a 0.05 false discovery rate, a later analysis found about 17,000 TCR beta sequences to be associated with HLA alleles. In an earlier analysis, most TCR beta V segments were productive about 87% or about 30% of the time.

The PCR employed 60 Vbeta primers together with 13 Jbeta primers. The table came from immunoSEQ multiplex PCR; TCRdb's copy has only in-frame clones and leaves some out. The data contain 100,000 to 150,000 clones, 75% to 85% of them singletons. Turning to this clone: Its antigen is unknown.

V gave up 3 bases and J gave up 5 bases; unmatched junction bases: 5. Germline lookup yields CDR1 SGHNT and CDR2 YENEEA. The length of the CDR3 is 17 residues. Sequencing was performed on PBMCs. V gene TRBV11-3 combines with J gene TRBJ2-2, with 14 bases that match TRBD2. This clonotype was obtained from a man aged 40-49 years in good health and CMV-seronegative. CDR3 sequence reads: CASSFRGLAGGTGELFF. The CDR3 nucleotides are TGTGCCAGCAGCTTTCGAGGACTAGCGGGGGGTACCGGGGAGCTGTTTTTT.